These T cell receptor beta chains were read from a single sample in a study of blood T cells in healthy people across ages. Via MiXCR, TCRdb re-called the 5' RACE reads, giving one row per CDR3 protein. The sample holds 700,000 or so distinct CDR3 sequences; about a fifth are singletons and the top ten take 22%. The specimen sequenced was blood. Every receptor here comes from a man aged 65-85 years in good health. The CDR3 runs from the conserved cysteine through the conserved F or W. The D gene is left open where the match is weak. For some rows the clone size is stated as once, few or many, or as a class when expanded; others skip it.

V: TRBV10-2; J: TRBJ2-1; size: .; D: .; DNA: TGCGCCAGCAGGGGGAGCGGGTCGAATGAGCAGTTCTTC; CDR3: CASRGSGSNEQFF
V: TRBV20-1; J: TRBJ2-5; size: few; D: .; DNA: TGCAGTGCTAGTGAGATTCAGGAGACCCAGTACTTC; CDR3: CSASEIQETQYF
V: TRBV20-1; J: TRBJ1-5; size: .; D: TRBD1; DNA: TGCAGTGCTACAACAGGGGTCGCTCAGCCCCAGCATTTT; CDR3: CSATTGVAQPQHF
V: TRBV20-1; J: TRBJ2-5; size: few; D: TRBD2; DNA: TGCAGTGCTAGACCAGCTGCGGGGGGGCCTGAGACCCAGTACTTC; CDR3: CSARPAAGGPETQYF
V: TRBV9; J: TRBJ2-7; size: few; D: .; DNA: TGTGCCAGCAGCGTAGACTACGGCTCCTACGAGCAGTACTTC; CDR3: CASSVDYGSYEQYF
V: TRBV12-3/TRBV12-4; J: TRBJ2-1; size: .; D: TRBD2; DNA: TGTGCCAGCAGTTTAGAGACGGGGGGGAATGAGCAGTTCTTC; CDR3: CASSLETGGNEQFF
V: TRBV10-3; J: TRBJ2-3; size: many; D: TRBD2; DNA: TGTGCCTCTGGACTAGCGGGAGGGCCGGCAGATACGCAGTATTTT; CDR3: CASGLAGGPADTQYF
V: TRBV21-1; J: TRBJ2-7; size: many; D: .; DNA: TGTGCCAGCAGCACGCAACAGGAAGGGACAGAAGTTCTCTACGAGCAGTACTTC; CDR3: CASSTQQEGTEVLYEQYF
V: TRBV5-5; J: TRBJ2-1; size: .; D: TRBD2; DNA: TGTGCCAGCAGTCCCCCTCGTACTAGCGGGACGTACAATGAGCAGTTCTTC; CDR3: CASSPPRTSGTYNEQFF
V: TRBV6-2/TRBV6-3; J: TRBJ1-2; size: few; D: .; DNA: TGTGCCAGCAGTTACTCGTCACAACGGGCGGGAGGCTACACCTTC; CDR3: CASSYSSQRAGGYTF
V: TRBV12-3/TRBV12-4; J: TRBJ1-5; size: few; D: .; DNA: TGTGCCAGCAGTTTGAAAAGGGCAGGATATCCCCAGCATTTT; CDR3: CASSLKRAGYPQHF
V: TRBV29-1; J: TRBJ2-7; size: once; D: .; DNA: TGCAGCGTCTCCGAGGGCATCGGATACGAGCAGTACTTC; CDR3: CSVSEGIGYEQYF
V: TRBV6-4; J: TRBJ2-1; size: few; D: .; DNA: TGTGCCAGCAGTGACCTTTTGGGGGGCTGGGGCAATGAGCAGTTCTTC; CDR3: CASSDLLGGWGNEQFF
V: TRBV7-2; J: TRBJ1-5; size: .; D: .; DNA: TGTGCCAGCAGCTCCTCGGGCCGCACAGCCCAGCATTTT; CDR3: CASSSSGRTAQHF
V: TRBV28; J: TRBJ1-4; size: .; D: .; DNA: TGTGCCAGCAGTTCGGGACACTTCAAAGAAAAACTGTTTTTT; CDR3: CASSSGHFKEKLFF
V: TRBV20-1; J: TRBJ1-5; size: few; D: .; DNA: TGCAGTGCTCTAACGTCTACAGGTCCCGGTCGGCCCCAGCATTTT; CDR3: CSALTSTGPGRPQHF
V: TRBV2; J: TRBJ2-7; size: .; D: .; DNA: TGTGCCAGCAGTGAAGTTTACAGCACCTACGAGCAGTACTTC; CDR3: CASSEVYSTYEQYF
V: TRBV20-1; J: TRBJ2-5; size: .; D: .; DNA: TGCAGTTCCGGAGCGCAACAAGAGACCCAGTACTTC; CDR3: CSSGAQQETQYF
V: TRBV29-1; J: TRBJ2-1; size: few; D: .; DNA: TGCAGCGTCCGGGGGTGGCGGGGTGAGCAGTTCTTC; CDR3: CSVRGWRGEQFF
V: TRBV4-1; J: TRBJ1-3; size: .; D: .; DNA: TGCGCCAGCACCGCAGACAGGACGTTCGGAAACACCATATATTTT; CDR3: CASTADRTFGNTIYF
V: TRBV20-1; J: TRBJ1-2; size: .; D: .; DNA: TGCAGTGCTAGAGATTCTCCGCCCGCATACACCTTC; CDR3: CSARDSPPAYTF
V: TRBV19; J: TRBJ2-1; size: .; D: .; DNA: TGTGCCAGTAGTATAGCTGGTGGGAGCACCTACAATGAGCAGTTCTTC; CDR3: CASSIAGGSTYNEQFF
V: TRBV9; J: TRBJ2-3; size: .; D: TRBD2; DNA: TGTGCCAGTTCCCGACTAGCGGCGTTCACAGATACGCAGTATTTT; CDR3: CASSRLAAFTDTQYF
V: TRBV25-1; J: TRBJ2-3; size: .; D: TRBD2; DNA: TGTGCCAGCAGTGAATCTACGGGGGGGAACACAGATACGCAGTATTTT; CDR3: CASSESTGGNTDTQYF
V: TRBV25-1; J: TRBJ1-1; size: .; D: .; DNA: TGCGCCAGCGTGCCGTCGAGCAGCGGGGACACTGAAGCTTTCTTT; CDR3: CASVPSSSGDTEAFF
V: TRBV20-1; J: TRBJ2-3; size: .; D: .; DNA: TGCAGCGCACCCCTAGCGCGCTTCACAGATACGCAGTATTTT; CDR3: CSAPLARFTDTQYF
V: TRBV19; J: TRBJ1-6; size: .; D: .; DNA: TGTGCCAGTAGTACATCTCACGGCGGAGGTTATAATTCACCCCTCCACTTT; CDR3: CASSTSHGGGYNSPLHF
V: TRBV18; J: TRBJ2-1; size: few; D: .; DNA: TGTGCCAGCTCAGACGTCCTCATCGGGAATGAGCAGTTCTTC; CDR3: CASSDVLIGNEQFF
V: TRBV19; J: TRBJ1-1; size: few; D: .; DNA: TGTGCCAGTAAGGAGGGGTCTGAAGCTTTCTTT; CDR3: CASKEGSEAFF
V: TRBV12-3/TRBV12-4; J: TRBJ1-1; size: .; D: .; DNA: TGTGCCAGCAACCCGGGAGCCTTTGAAGCTTTCTTT; CDR3: CASNPGAFEAFF
V: TRBV10-3; J: TRBJ2-1; size: .; D: .; DNA: TGTGCCATCAGTGATCCTCTTTTGCGGGGGCACAATGAGCAGTTCTTC; CDR3: CAISDPLLRGHNEQFF
V: TRBV28; J: TRBJ2-7; size: once; D: TRBD1; DNA: TGTGCCAGCAGTTTCTCGGGAAGGACAGGCAACGAGCAGTACTTC; CDR3: CASSFSGRTGNEQYF
V: TRBV7-2; J: TRBJ1-5; size: .; D: .; DNA: TGTGCCAGCAGCTTTAACCATCAGGGTCCCGGCAATCAGCCCCAGCATTTT; CDR3: CASSFNHQGPGNQPQHF
V: TRBV18; J: TRBJ2-5; size: few; D: .; DNA: TGTGCCAGCTCACCAGTAGGTAGGGTGGAGACCCAGTACTTC; CDR3: CASSPVGRVETQYF
V: TRBV20-1; J: TRBJ1-6; size: .; D: .; DNA: TGCAGTGCTAAGACGGAGCATAATTCACCCCTCCACTTT; CDR3: CSAKTEHNSPLHF
V: TRBV5-1; J: TRBJ2-3; size: few; D: .; DNA: TGCGCCAGCAGCTTCCGCGGGGGCCAAACTAGCACAGATACGCAGTATTTT; CDR3: CASSFRGGQTSTDTQYF
V: TRBV6-1; J: TRBJ2-7; size: few; D: .; DNA: TGTGCCAGCAGTGAAGTACAGGGTACGGCCGAGCAGTACTTC; CDR3: CASSEVQGTAEQYF
V: TRBV7-2; J: TRBJ2-7; size: few; D: TRBD2; DNA: TGTGCCAGCAGCTTAGAGTCTGCTAGCGGCGTCTACGAGCAGTACTTC; CDR3: CASSLESASGVYEQYF
V: TRBV5-1; J: TRBJ1-4; size: few; D: TRBD1; DNA: TGCGCCAGCAGCTACGGGACAGGGGATGAAAAACTGTTTTTT; CDR3: CASSYGTGDEKLFF
V: TRBV7-2; J: TRBJ1-2; size: few; D: .; DNA: TGTGCCAGCACTCGGGGTGGGGGGGCTAACTATGGCTACACCTTC; CDR3: CASTRGGGANYGYTF
V: TRBV7-9; J: TRBJ2-3; size: few; D: TRBD1; DNA: TGTGCCAGCAGCACAAATTCCAGGGGGCCGGATACGCAGTATTTT; CDR3: CASSTNSRGPDTQYF
V: TRBV5-1; J: TRBJ1-1; size: many; D: .; DNA: TGCGCCAGCAGCTTTGGGTTGGGGGGAACTGAAGCTTTCTTT; CDR3: CASSFGLGGTEAFF